Below are 18 T cell receptor beta chains sequenced from a single sample in a study of blood T cell repertoires in COVID-19. Sequencing was performed with immunoSEQ multiplex PCR; in TCRdb, only in-frame clones are kept and a portion is missing. The sample holds about 110,000 clones, approximately 90% seen once. Sequencing used peripheral blood. Receptors were obtained from a human donor in a cohort sampled during active COVID-19.

This rearrangement joins TRBV4-1 to TRBJ1-4; 7 nucleotides agree with TRBD1. J was trimmed by 0 bases and V by 1 base; bases with no gene match: 8. This CDR3 spans 18 amino acids. Germline CDR1 reads MGHRA; CDR2 reads YSYEKL. CDR3 sequence: CASSQAVGGLATNEKLFF. CDR3 in DNA: TGCGCCAGCAGCCAAGCAGTAGGGGGCCTGGCAACTAATGAAAAACTGTTTTTT.

The gene calls are TRBV19 and TRBJ2-5; 9 nucleotides align to TRBD1. This CDR3 spans 16 amino acids. Germline CDR1 reads LNHDA; CDR2 reads SQIVND (reference sequence). V shed 5 bases and J 5 bases; nucleotides not matched to a gene: 12. The CDR3 loop reads CASSPVPGQGSETQYF. The CDR3 nucleotides are TGTGCCAGTAGTCCAGTCCCGGGACAGGGTTCGGAGACCCAGTACTTC.

This chain links TRBV27 with TRBJ2-5, with a possible D match to TRBD2 (5 bases). CDR1 is MNHEY, CDR2 SMNVEV, per germline (reference sequence). CDR3 length: 15 amino acids. Trimming took off 1 base at V and 5 bases at J, with 14 bases between the two ends. The CDR3 loop is CASSLYPDPGETQYF. CDR3 bases: TGTGCCAGCAGTTTATATCCGGATCCGGGGGAGACCCAGTACTTC.

V gene TRBV5-1 combines with J gene TRBJ2-1; possibly TRBD2 for D (6 bases). V was pared by 4 bases and J by 2 bases, with 16 bases between. The CDR3 contains 16 residues. Per the germline V gene, CDR1 is SGHRS and CDR2 is YFSETQ. CDR3 DNA: TGCGCCAGCAGCCTATGGACTACTACCACCTACAATGAGCAGTTCTTC. As protein: CASSLWTTTTYNEQFF. The variable domain in full, completed from reference TRBV5-1 and TRBJ2-1, reads KAGVTQTPRYLIKTRGQQVTLSCSPISGHRSVSWYQQTPGQGLQFLFEYFSETQRNKGNFPGRFSGRQFSNSRSEMNVSTLELGDSALYLCASSLWTTTTYNEQFFGPGTRLTVL.

This chain links TRBV9 with TRBJ2-3; perhaps TRBD1 as D (6 bases). CDR1 and CDR2 (germline): SGDLS, YYNGEE. The V and J ends lost 0 bases and 4 bases respectively, with 12 bases between them. This CDR3 is built from 15 residues. CDR3 residues: CASSVDTGWSDTQYF. CDR3 coding DNA: TGTGCCAGCAGCGTAGACACAGGGTGGTCAGATACGCAGTATTTT.

The chain is built from TRBV2 and TRBJ1-5; no definite D call. The CDR3 is 12 amino acids. Germline CDR1 is SNHLY and CDR2 is FYNNEI. Trimming shortened V by 7 bases and J by 1 base, and 5 bases separated the two germline ends. CDR3 nucleotide sequence: TGTGCCAGCACCCGGAGCAATCAGCCCCAGCATTTT. It translates to CASTRSNQPQHF.

The chain combines TRBV2 with TRBJ1-1; a weak D match, TRBD1 (6 bases). Germline V gene sequence: CDR1 SNHLY, CDR2 FYNNEI. The CDR3 runs to 17 residues. Trimming pared 5 bases from V and 0 bases from J, leaving 19 bases between. CDR3 sequence (DNA): TGTGCCAGCAGTTCAGGGAGACAGGCGATCCTGAACACTGAAGCTTTCTTT. Amino acids: CASSSGRQAILNTEAFF.

The chain carries TRBV4-3 and TRBJ2-5; 7 nucleotides agree with TRBD1. CDR3 length: 15 amino acids. From germline, CDR1 is LGHNA and CDR2 YSLEER. V dropped 1 base and J dropped 4; count of bases not matched to a gene: 6. CDR3 DNA: TGCGCCAGCAGCCAAGGAGACAGGGATTCAGAGACCCAGTACTTC. It encodes CASSQGDRDSETQYF.

The rearrangement joins TRBV4-3 to TRBJ2-1, with TRBD2 identical over 11 bases. The CDR3 totals 15 residues. Germline assignment: CDR1 LGHNA and CDR2 YSLEER. V was pared by 3 bases and J by 3 bases, with 1 base of the junction left unmatched. The CDR3 DNA reads as TGCGCCAGCAGCCAGACTAGCGGGAACTACAATGAGCAGTTCTTC. This codes for CASSQTSGNYNEQFF.

The chain recombines TRBV5-4 with TRBJ2-3; 8 nucleotides align to TRBD2. Germline loops: CDR1 SGHNT, CDR2 YYREEE (reference sequence). Trimming took 0 bases from V and 6 from J; bases not matched to a gene: 12. This CDR3 comprises 17 residues. CDR3 DNA sequence: TGTGCCAGCAGCTTGGAGGTTATAGCGGGGAGTAGGGATACGCAGTATTTT. This sequence encodes CASSLEVIAGSRDTQYF.

This chain joins TRBV9 and TRBJ1-4, with D tentatively TRBD1 (6 bases). The germline V gene has CDR1 SGDLS and CDR2 YYNGEE. V lost 3 bases, J lost 1 base, and 13 bases lay in between. The CDR3 has 16 residues. CDR3 coding DNA: TGTGCCAGCAGCGCTAGGGGGGGTGGAACTAATGAAAAACTGTTTTTT. Amino acids: CASSARGGGTNEKLFF. Full variable domain (remainder filled in from reference TRBV9 and TRBJ1-4): DSGVTQTPKHLITATGQRVTLRCSPRSGDLSVYWYQQSLDQGLQFLIQYYNGEERAKGNILERFSAQQFPDLHSELNLSSLELGDSALYFCASSARGGGTNEKLFFGSGTQLSVL.

In DNA, the CDR3 is TGTGCCAGCAGCTTAGTCTCCGCAGGGCGTGACTATGGCTACACCTTC. It translates to CASSLVSAGRDYGYTF. The V gene is TRBV7-9, the J gene TRBJ1-2; possibly TRBD1 for D (5 bases). Germline V gene lookup returns CDR1 SEHNR and CDR2 FQNEAQ (reference sequence). Between the trimmed V and J ends, which lost 1 base and 3 bases, there was a span of 15 bases. There are 16 residues in the CDR3.

The V and J genes are TRBV15 and TRBJ2-7; D might be TRBD1 (6 bases). The CDR3 runs to 13 residues. Germline-derived CDR1 and CDR2 are LNHNV and YYDKDF (reference sequence). V lost 5 bases, J lost 4 bases, and 12 bases lay in between. This chain's CDR3 is CATSGQQGYEQYF. Here the CDR3 DNA reads TGTGCCACCAGCGGTCAACAGGGATACGAGCAGTACTTC.

This chain joins TRBV11-3 and TRBJ1-6, with D uncertain. Germline V lookup: CDR1 SGHNT, CDR2 YENEEA. The V end lost 5 bases, the J end lost 9 bases, and 11 bases lay between the germline ends. The CDR3 contains 13 residues. CDR3 DNA sequence: TGTGCCAGCAGCCCAGACCGGAGTTCACCCCTCCACTTT. It translates to CASSPDRSSPLHF.

The genes are TRBV6-6 and TRBJ1-1, with TRBD1 identical over 8 bases. This CDR3 is 15 amino acids long. V was clipped by 2 bases and J by 3 bases; unmatched bases: 5. Germline values: CDR1 MNHNY, CDR2 SVGAGI (reference sequence). The CDR3 protein is CASSYPGQVDTEAFF. The CDR3 DNA reads as TGTGCCAGCAGTTACCCGGGACAGGTGGACACTGAAGCTTTCTTT.

The J gene is TRBJ1-3, the V gene TRBV10-3; 9 nucleotides line up with TRBD1. V dropped 4 bases and J dropped 2; count of bases not matched to a gene: 0. The CDR3 is made up of 14 amino acids. Germline CDR1 ENHRY, CDR2 SYGVKD. The CDR3 nucleotides read TGTGCCATCAGTGGGACAGGGGCTGGAAACACCATATATTTT. Its translation: CAISGTGAGNTIYF.

This rearrangement joins TRBV12-3 or TRBV12-4 to TRBJ1-5; D uncertain. CDR3 length: 13 residues. Trimming took off 5 bases at V and 6 bases at J, with 11 bases between the two ends. CDR3 DNA sequence: TGTGCCAGCAGTGCCTTCGAGGGTCAGCCCCAGCATTTT. Protein product: CASSAFEGQPQHF.

The chain joins TRBV19 to TRBJ1-5; possible D gene TRBD1, 6 bases. This CDR3 contains 13 residues. V lost 5 bases and J 4 bases, leaving 9 bases between the germline ends. The germline V gene has CDR1 LNHDA and CDR2 SQIVND (reference sequence). The CDR3 coding sequence is TGTGCCAGTAGTTTTGACAGGAATCAGCCCCAGCATTTT. Its protein product is CASSFDRNQPQHF.